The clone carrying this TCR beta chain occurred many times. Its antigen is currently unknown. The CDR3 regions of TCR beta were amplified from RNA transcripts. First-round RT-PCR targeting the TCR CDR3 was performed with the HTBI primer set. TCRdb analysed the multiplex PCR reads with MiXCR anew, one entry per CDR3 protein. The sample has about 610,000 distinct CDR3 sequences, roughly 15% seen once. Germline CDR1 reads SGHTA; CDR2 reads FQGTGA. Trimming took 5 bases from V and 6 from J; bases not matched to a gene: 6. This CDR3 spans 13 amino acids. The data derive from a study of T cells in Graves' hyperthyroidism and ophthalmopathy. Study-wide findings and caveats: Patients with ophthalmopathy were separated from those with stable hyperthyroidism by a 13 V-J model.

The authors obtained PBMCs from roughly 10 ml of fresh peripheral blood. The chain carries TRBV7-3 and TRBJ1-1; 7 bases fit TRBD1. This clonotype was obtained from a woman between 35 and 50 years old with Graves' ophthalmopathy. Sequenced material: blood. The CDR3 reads CASSITGEAEAFF. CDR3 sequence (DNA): TGTGCCAGCAGCATTACAGGGGAGGCTGAAGCTTTCTTT.